The entry that follows covers one TCR beta chain sequence. The data stem from a study of blood T cell repertoires in COVID-19. Across the whole study: Donors in the United States, Italy and Spain gave samples during acute or convalescent COVID-19.

Grouping used clinical history reported by participants in a survey and questionnaire. Trimming cost V 5 bases and J 6 bases; bases outside gene matches: 10. Germline lookup yields CDR1 MDHEN and CDR2 SYDVKM. This CDR3 has 15 residues. Original analysis: Cell counts per sample came from amplifying reference gene primers. Some clones are missing from TCRdb's copy, which holds only in-frame ones; the method was immunoSEQ multiplex PCR. Clonal size and the V and J genes are those of that table, whereas D and trimming came from the DNA. The table records about 210,000 clones, 87% of them present only once.

The origin of this receptor is a man between 18 and 35 years old with acute COVID-19. Sequenced input: PBMCs or T cells enriched from blood (not recorded which). The chain links TRBV28 to TRBJ1-5; the match to TRBD1 covers 7 bases. The DNA of the CDR3 is TGTGCCAGCAGTCCAACAGGGGATGTTAGTCAGCCCCAGCATTTT. It is translated as CASSPTGDVSQPQHF. The whole variable domain, remainder taken from reference TRBV28 and TRBJ1-5, is DVKVTQSSRYLVKRTGEKVFLECVQDMDHENMFWYRQDPGLGLRLIYFSYDVKMKEKGDIPEGYSVSREKKERFSLILESASTNQTSMYLCASSPTGDVSQPQHFGDGTRLSIL.